The 31 T cell receptor beta chains listed next were all sequenced from one sample in a study of cytomegalovirus exposure and HLA in healthy donors. Amplification used 60 Vbeta primers and 13 Jbeta primers. Here immunoSEQ multiplex PCR was the method, and the copy in TCRdb shows in-frame clones only, minus some. The sample lists around 180,000 clones; over 70% were seen once. Sequencing was performed on PBMCs. The receptor set was obtained from a young man in good health and CMV-seropositive.

The CDR3 coding sequence is TGCCTCGGGACTAGCAGGACAGATACGCAGTATTTT. Translation gives CLGTSRTDTQYF. The V call is TRBV29-1, the J call TRBJ2-3; 9 bases fit TRBD2. Germline assignment: CDR1 SQVTM and CDR2 ANQGSEA. There are 12 residues in the CDR3.

This CDR3 is CASRRTITYEQYF. CDR3 DNA sequence: TGTGCCAGCCGAAGGACAATCACCTACGAGCAGTACTTC. The rearrangement joins TRBV9 to TRBJ2-7, with D perhaps matching TRBD1 (5 bases). The CDR3 is made up of 13 amino acids. Germline lookup yields CDR1 SGDLS and CDR2 YYNGEE. The V and J ends lost 7 bases and 2 bases respectively, with 13 bases between them.

The J gene is TRBJ2-5, the V gene TRBV30; TRBD2 aligns across 10 bases. Trimming cost V 5 bases and J 5 bases; bases outside gene matches: 17. The length of the CDR3 is 17 residues. From germline, CDR1 is GTSNPN and CDR2 SVGIG (reference sequence). The CDR3 sequence: CAWSLSGRAGREETQYF. In nucleotides, the CDR3 is TGTGCCTGGTCCCTGAGCGGGAGGGCCGGAAGGGAGGAGACCCAGTACTTC.

The sample holds many counts of this clone. The chain couples TRBV5-4 to TRBJ1-4; a weak D match, TRBD1 (5 bases). The CDR3 contains 14 residues. The V end was cut by 4 bases, the J end by 6 bases, with 13 bases between. Germline V gene data show CDR1 as SGHNT and CDR2 as YYREEE (reference sequence). CDR3 nucleotide sequence: TGTGCCAGCAGCATGGACACCGGGGATGAAAAACTGTTTTTT. It specifies CASSMDTGDEKLFF.

The V gene is TRBV4-3, the J gene TRBJ2-7; D not resolved. CDR1 and CDR2 from the germline V gene are LGHNA and YSLEER. Trimming cost V 1 base and J 3 bases, with 10 bases left between them. The CDR3 loop spans 14 amino acids. DNA of the CDR3: TGCGCCAGCAGCCAAGCTAACACGGGCTACGAGCAGTACTTC. It specifies CASSQANTGYEQYF.

The chain recombines TRBV20-1 with TRBJ2-5; D ambiguous. The CDR3 totals 11 residues. The germline V gene encodes CDR1 DFQATT and CDR2 SNEGSKA (reference sequence). Trimming cost V 6 bases and J 5 bases, with 10 bases left between them. Here the CDR3 reads CSATPRETQYF. In nucleotides, the CDR3 is TGCAGTGCAACCCCGAGGGAGACCCAGTACTTC.

This chain connects TRBV6-1 to TRBJ2-3, with D perhaps matching TRBD2 (5 bases). V was trimmed by 3 bases and J by 4 bases, leaving 11 bases between them. Per germline, CDR1 MNHNS and CDR2 SASEGT. The CDR3 has 14 residues. CDR3 sequence (DNA): TGTGCCAGCAGTGAGTCTAGCAATCCAGATACGCAGTATTTT. It specifies CASSESSNPDTQYF.

This chain connects TRBV28 to TRBJ2-5; TRBD1 might be the D (5 bases). The CDR3 is 14 residues long. CDR1 is MDHEN and CDR2 is SYDVKM in the germline V gene. Trimming stripped 5 bases from V and 1 base from J, with 11 bases between. CDR3 nucleotide sequence: TGTGCCAGCAGTCCCCGACAGTTCCAAGAGACCCAGTACTTC. Its translation: CASSPRQFQETQYF.

J is TRBJ1-1 and V is TRBV19, with D perhaps TRBD1 (6 bases). This CDR3 contains 16 residues. CDR1 is LNHDA and CDR2 is SQIVND in the germline V gene (reference sequence). V gave up 10 bases and J gave up 0 bases, with 21 bases separating them. The CDR3 loop reads CANPFQPGHLNTEAFF. CDR3 in DNA: TGTGCCAATCCATTCCAGCCGGGACACCTGAACACTGAAGCTTTCTTT.

This sequence joins TRBV5-1 and TRBJ2-1; maybe TRBD1 (5 bases). In germline, CDR1 is SGHRS, CDR2 YFSETQ. Trimming cost V 0 bases and J 5 bases, with 9 bases left between them. The CDR3 is 14 amino acids. The CDR3 DNA reads TGCGCCAGCAGCTTGGGACAGAAAGACAATGAGCAGTTCTTC. It is translated as CASSLGQKDNEQFF.

This clone has a handful of counts. The chain uses TRBV7-8 and TRBJ2-3, with 8 positions matching TRBD2. The CDR3 contains 16 residues. Per germline, CDR1 SGHVS and CDR2 FQNEAQ. The junction had 7 bases not matched to a gene; V was cut back by 2 bases and J by 3 bases. This CDR3 reads CASSLNSGSFTDTQYF. In nucleotides, the CDR3 is TGTGCCAGCAGCTTAAACAGCGGGAGTTTTACAGATACGCAGTATTTT.

The chain recombines TRBV6-1 with TRBJ2-1, with D possibly being TRBD2 (6 bases). V lost 5 bases and J lost 10, with 21 bases in between. Germline V gene lookup returns CDR1 MNHNS and CDR2 SASEGT. The CDR3 is made up of 15 amino acids. The CDR3 sequence: CASSSARGLTMEQFF. The CDR3 DNA reads as TGTGCCAGCAGTTCCGCGCGGGGACTTACAATGGAGCAGTTCTTC.

The V gene is TRBV19, the J gene TRBJ1-6; TRBD1 might be the D (5 bases). From germline, CDR1 is LNHDA and CDR2 SQIVND (reference sequence). V gave up 6 bases and J gave up 8 bases, with 11 bases separating them. The CDR3 sequence is 13 residues long. The CDR3 here is CASSQGLDSPLHF. The CDR3 DNA reads as TGTGCCAGTAGCCAGGGTTTAGATTCACCCCTCCACTTT.

CDR3 coding DNA: TGTGCCAGTAGTATGTCGCTAGCGGGCGGAGAGCAGTACTTC. This encodes CASSMSLAGGEQYF. The chain couples TRBV19 to TRBJ2-5; 8 bases fit TRBD2. The germline V gene has CDR1 LNHDA and CDR2 SQIVND (reference sequence). V dropped 3 bases and J dropped 11; count of bases not matched to a gene: 11. This CDR3 comprises 14 residues.

The chain has TRBV7-9 and TRBJ2-2; D may be TRBD2 (6 bases). The CDR3 has 14 residues. V gave up 5 bases and J gave up 5 bases, with 12 bases separating them. Germline-derived CDR1 and CDR2 are SEHNR and FQNEAQ (reference sequence). The CDR3 reads CASSPGTGTGELFF. For the CDR3, the DNA is TGTGCCAGCAGCCCAGGGACTGGGACCGGGGAGCTGTTTTTT. Together with reference TRBV7-9 and TRBJ2-2, the CDR3 gives the full variable domain: DTGVSQNPRHKITKRGQNVTFRCDPISEHNRLYWYRQTLGQGPEFLTYFQNEAQLEKSRLLSDRFSAERPKGSFSTLEIQRTEQGDSAMYLCASSPGTGTGELFFGEGSRLTVL.

The rearrangement links TRBV18 to TRBJ2-3; D gene uncertain. Germline-derived CDR1 and CDR2 are KGHSH and LQKENI. V was cut by 3 bases and J by 0 bases, with 7 bases left in between. The CDR3 totals 14 residues. In nucleotides, the CDR3 is TGTGCCAGCTCACCGAATACTAGCACAGATACGCAGTATTTT. It is translated as CASSPNTSTDTQYF. The full variable domain, in which reference TRBV18 and TRBJ2-3 provide the parts outside the CDR3, is NAGVMQNPRHLVRRRGQEARLRCSPMKGHSHVYWYRQLPEEGLKFMVYLQKENIIDESGMPKERFSAEFPKEGPSILRIQQVVRGDSAAYFCASSPNTSTDTQYFGPGTRLTVL.

This chain links TRBV10-1 with TRBJ2-2; D might be TRBD2 (6 bases). V lost 3 bases and J lost 7, with 9 bases in between. The length of the CDR3 is 13 residues. Per germline, CDR1 WNHNN and CDR2 SYGVQD (reference sequence). DNA of the CDR3: TGCGCCAGCAGTGACGCCGGGGGCGGGGAGCTGTTTTTT. It codes for CASSDAGGGELFF.

V and J are TRBV7-2 and TRBJ2-2; possibly TRBD1 for D (5 bases). V was pared by 3 bases and J by 4 bases, with 9 bases between. The CDR3 covers 14 residues. From germline, CDR1 is SGHTA and CDR2 FQGNSA. The chain's CDR3 is CASSLEGVTGELFF. Written as DNA, the CDR3 is TGTGCCAGCAGCTTGGAAGGGGTCACCGGGGAGCTGTTTTTT.

CDR3 coding DNA: TGCAGCGCAACAGGGGCGAACACCGGGGAGCTGTTTTTT. This gives the protein CSATGANTGELFF. The V and J genes are TRBV29-1 and TRBJ2-2; 7 nucleotides align to TRBD1. The CDR3 loop spans 13 amino acids. Unmatched junction bases numbered 2, after V lost 7 bases and J lost 0 bases. Per germline, CDR1 SQVTM and CDR2 ANQGSEA.

Notes on this clone: One end of the junction is discordant with germline, which a read error may explain. This sequence joins TRBV7-9 and TRBJ1-5; possible D gene TRBD1, 6 bases. The V gene's germline CDR1 is SEHNR and CDR2 FQNEAQ (reference sequence). This CDR3 region has 16 residues. The CDR3 sequence: CSSSLDQSGADQPQHF. The CDR3 DNA follows: TGTTCCAGCAGCTTAGATCAGTCAGGGGCGGATCAGCCCCAGCATTTT.

This chain uses TRBV19 with TRBJ2-1; 7 nucleotides match TRBD1. The V gene end was trimmed by 4 bases and the J gene end by 4 bases; junction bases not matched to a gene: 10. Per germline, CDR1 LNHDA and CDR2 SQIVND (reference sequence). There are 16 residues in the CDR3. The chain's CDR3 is CASSSRRDRLYNEQFF. The DNA of the CDR3 is TGTGCCAGTAGTAGCCGCCGGGACAGACTTTACAATGAGCAGTTCTTC.

As concerns this clone: A junction boundary mismatches the germline segment, possibly from a read error. The chain links TRBV7-9 to TRBJ2-3; D is uncertain. CDR1 is SEHNR, CDR2 FQNEAQ, per germline (reference sequence). The CDR3 is made up of 12 amino acids. The CDR3 is CSSSSSTDTQYF. The CDR3 DNA is TGTTCCAGCAGTTCTAGCACAGATACGCAGTATTTT.

The V and J genes are TRBV10-1 and TRBJ2-7; 10 bases are a match to TRBD2. The CDR3 covers 13 residues. Germline loops: CDR1 WNHNN, CDR2 SYGVQD (reference sequence). V lost 11 bases, J lost 2 bases, and 6 bases stayed unmatched. As DNA, the CDR3 is TGCGCCCTGGCGGGGACTAGCGCCTACGAGCAGTACTTC. Residues: CALAGTSAYEQYF.

Only a few counts were recorded for this clone. The chain uses TRBV7-9 and TRBJ2-1, with TRBD2 as a possible D gene (7 bases). Deletions cut 4 bases from V and 9 bases from J, with 13 bases between. This CDR3 contains 13 residues. CDR1 is SEHNR, CDR2 FQNEAQ, per germline (reference sequence). The CDR3 region is CASSWGGAVEQFF. For the CDR3, the DNA is TGTGCCAGCAGCTGGGGGGGGGCCGTTGAGCAGTTCTTC.

V is TRBV6-5 and J is TRBJ1-1; no definite D call. CDR3 size: 16 residues. V was pared by 0 bases and J by 1 base, with 12 bases between. Germline lookup yields CDR1 MNHEY and CDR2 SVGAGI. The CDR3 spells CASSYSGVRTNTEAFF. The CDR3 DNA reads TGTGCCAGCAGTTACTCCGGGGTTAGGACGAACACTGAAGCTTTCTTT.

On this clone: Because it lacks the conserved phenylalanine or tryptophan at the end, this CDR3 is likely a read error. V is TRBV2 and J is TRBJ2-7, with D possibly being TRBD1 (6 bases). CDR3 length: 13 residues. Germline loops: CDR1 SNHLY, CDR2 FYNNEI. V was trimmed by 8 bases and J by 3 bases, leaving 14 bases between them. The CDR3 here is CASVQGRVYEQYL. The CDR3 region has the DNA TGTGCCAGCGTACAGGGTAGAGTCTACGAGCAGTACCTC.

The rearrangement joins TRBV6-5 to TRBJ1-2; 11 bases are shared with TRBD1. The CDR3 is 15 residues long. Germline-derived CDR1 and CDR2 are MNHEY and SVGAGI. Losses at the gene ends were 2 bases for V and 6 bases for J; bases not matched to a gene: 5. The CDR3 DNA is TGTGCCAGCAGTTACGGGGGGACAGGGGGGCATGGCTACACCTTC. It yields the protein CASSYGGTGGHGYTF.

The rearrangement joins TRBV9 to TRBJ1-2; D uncertain. Looked up from germline, CDR1 is SGDLS and CDR2 is YYNGEE. V was shortened by 0 bases and J by 3 bases, with 12 bases between the two germline ends. This CDR3 comprises 15 residues. CDR3 nucleotides: TGTGCCAGCAGCGTAGGGGTGGAGGGCCACTATGGCTACACCTTC. This sequence encodes CASSVGVEGHYGYTF. Variable domain in full (rest from reference TRBV9 and TRBJ1-2): DSGVTQTPKHLITATGQRVTLRCSPRSGDLSVYWYQQSLDQGLQFLIQYYNGEERAKGNILERFSAQQFPDLHSELNLSSLELGDSALYFCASSVGVEGHYGYTFGSGTRLTVV.

The chain joins TRBV29-1 to TRBJ2-1, with TRBD1 identical over 9 bases. Trimming at V came to 5 bases and at J to 4 bases, leaving 6 bases not matched to a gene. This CDR3 has 14 residues. CDR1 and CDR2 (germline): SQVTM, ANQGSEA. CDR3 protein: CSVSDRGLYNEQFF. For the CDR3, the DNA is TGCAGCGTTTCGGACAGGGGTCTTTACAATGAGCAGTTCTTC.

The chain has TRBV6-1 and TRBJ2-4, with D possibly TRBD2 on 5 matching bases. Germline V gene lookup returns CDR1 MNHNS and CDR2 SASEGT. Deletions cut 7 bases from V and 6 bases from J, with 13 bases between. There are 13 residues in the CDR3. As DNA, the CDR3 is TGTGCCAGCAATCCGGAGGACCCAAACATTCAGTACTTC. Protein sequence: CASNPEDPNIQYF.

The chain employs TRBV28 and TRBJ2-1; the match to TRBD2 covers 9 bases. From germline, CDR1 is MDHEN and CDR2 SYDVKM. The CDR3 runs to 16 residues. V lost 5 bases, J lost 7 bases, and 12 bases stayed unmatched. In nucleotides, the CDR3 is TGTGCCAGCAGTCGGAGTTTAGCGGGAGTATTGAATGAGCAGTTCTTC. Protein product: CASSRSLAGVLNEQFF.